This T cell receptor beta chain was sequenced during a study of cytomegalovirus exposure and HLA in healthy donors. Turning to the study itself: Some 90 million unique TCRs from HLA-typed donors were held in an early data release.

These donors, healthy bone marrow donors, were studied. The V gene's germline CDR1 is SEHNR and CDR2 FQNEAQ (reference sequence). Trimming cost V 5 bases and J 0 bases, with 16 bases left between them. This CDR3 is built from 16 residues. 60 Vbeta and 13 Jbeta primers were used in PCR. Repertoires were generated with immunoSEQ multiplex PCR, while TCRdb's copy carries only in-frame clones and drops some. Among roughly 76,000 clones listed, roughly 78% were seen once. In regard to this clone: As yet, its antigen is unknown.

Study conclusions and caveats: Earlier analysis looked at TCR beta V segments, and most were productive about 90% or about 30% of the time.

The rearrangement joins TRBV7-9 to TRBJ1-1; D perhaps matches TRBD1 (5 bases). The sequenced sample consisted of PBMCs. The TCR sequence derives from a man under 40 in good health and CMV-seronegative. CDR3 amino acids: CASSGRGKGLNTEAFF. The DNA for the CDR3 is TGTGCCAGCAGCGGGCGGGGCAAGGGTCTGAACACTGAAGCTTTCTTT.